The TCR beta chain under discussion was sequenced for a study of blood T cells in healthy people across ages. Notes on the study in general: TCR beta diversity per million T cells fell roughly linearly with age.

PBMCs numbering at least 6 million were isolated per sample. There were at least 5.5 micrograms of total RNA extracted from every sample. Through a sample-barcoded 5' primer and a J-beta primer mix, a second PCR was run for about 6 to 11 cycles. One entry per CDR3 protein results from TCRdb running MiXCR on the 5' RACE reads. This table has more than 1,000,000 distinct CDR3 sequences, roughly a quarter appearing once. Germline assignment: CDR1 SGHTA and CDR2 FQGNSA. This CDR3 is built from 13 residues. Deletions cut 5 bases from V and 4 bases from J, with 10 bases between. A note on this clonotype: The target antigen is unknown.

This sample also belongs to another study, concerning T cells of mothers and their children.

The TCR comes from a girl aged 2-9 years in good health. The sequencing sample was made of blood. The chain recombines TRBV7-2 with TRBJ2-3; D is perhaps TRBD2 (6 bases). CDR3 protein: CASSIPGADTQYF. DNA for the CDR3: TGTGCCAGCAGCATACCGGGGGCAGATACGCAGTATTTT.